A few counts support the clone carrying this TCR beta chain. Its antigen remains unidentified. CDR3 length: 15 residues. Germline loops: CDR1 SGHKS, CDR2 YYEKEE (reference sequence). V shed 4 bases and J 4 bases; nucleotides not matched to a gene: 9. The sample belongs to a study of blood T cells in healthy people across ages. Turning to the study itself: When template switching was applied, about one barcoded beta molecule was captured per two T cells. Whole-study findings and limits: Estimates of total diversity, which came from one million sequenced T cells, were considered to be underestimates. Among long-lived donors, naive CD4+ cells were more numerous and diversity higher than in aged donors.

Through a sample-barcoded 5' primer and a J-beta primer mix, a second PCR was run for roughly 7 to 11 cycles. One entry per CDR3 protein, called by TCRdb with MiXCR from the 5' RACE reads. This repertoire shows some 1.5 million distinct CDR3 sequences, approximately 30% found once; its top ten account for more than 6%. The V and J genes are TRBV5-5 and TRBJ2-7, with 9 nucleotides matching TRBD1. The sequence derives from a woman aged 25-40 years in good health. Sequencing was done on a sample of blood. In DNA, the CDR3 is TGTGCCAGCAGCATACTACAGGGGGCAAATTACGAGCAGTACTTC. Its translation: CASSILQGANYEQYF.